A single TCR beta chain is shown here with its context. The target antigen is unknown. Both 60 Vbeta primers and 13 Jbeta primers went into the PCR. Assay used: immunoSEQ multiplex PCR; TCRdb lists only in-frame clones, some missing. The repertoire holds some 190,000 clones, with around 83% as singletons. The sample belongs to a study of cytomegalovirus exposure and HLA in healthy donors. General study points: A likely sequencing artifact accounted for one observed cluster of highly shared sequence variants.

This CDR3 region has 13 residues. Deletions cut 2 bases from V and 2 bases from J, with 7 bases between. Germline V gene sequence: CDR1 GTSNPN, CDR2 SVGIG (reference sequence). The V call is TRBV30, the J call TRBJ1-3; no definite D call. The specimen was PBMCs. The clonotype was recovered from a man aged 35 to 55 in good health and CMV-seropositive. The CDR3 loop reads CAWSSLTGNTIYF. The CDR3 nucleotides read TGTGCCTGGAGTAGCCTGACTGGAAACACCATATATTTT.